This T cell receptor beta chain is drawn from a study of post-analysis software for immune sequencing data. Study results and limitations: TRBV segments more frequent in patients than in controls numbered five and included TRBV5-6, TRBV5-1 and TRBV20-1.

Per the germline V gene, CDR1 is SGHTA and CDR2 is FQGNSA. The CDR3 contains 15 residues. V was trimmed by 2 bases and J by 2 bases, leaving 13 bases between them. In its sample, this clonotype was seen many times. Its antigen remains unidentified. Prepared libraries of TCR beta cDNA carried unique molecular identifiers. TCRdb re-analysed the PCR reads in MiXCR, keeping a single row per CDR3 protein. In the table there are 180,000 or so distinct CDR3 sequences, around 30% of which are singletons. The V gene is TRBV7-2, the J gene TRBJ2-7, with D perhaps TRBD2 (7 bases). What was sequenced was blood. The TCR was taken from a girl aged 2-17 years with multiple sclerosis. CDR3 bases: TGTGCCAGCAGCTTAATGGGGGGGCGCCCCTACGAGCAGTACTTC. Its protein is CASSLMGGRPYEQYF. Supplemented by reference TRBV7-2 and TRBJ2-7, the full variable domain reads GAGVSQSPSNKVTEKGKDVELRCDPISGHTALYWYRQSLGQGLEFLIYFQGNSAPDKSGLPSDRFSAERTGGSVSTLTIQRTQQEDSAVYLCASSLMGGRPYEQYFGPGTRLTVT.